What follows is one TCR beta chain and its context. This entry comes from a study of metastatic and nonmetastatic thyroid tumors. Using MiXCR, TCRdb re-called clones from the PCR reads. The sample shows about 16,000 clones, about 27% of them seen only once. V shed 1 base, J shed 3 bases, and the junction held 14 bases outside the gene matches. CDR1 is DFQATT and CDR2 is SNEGSKA in the germline V gene (reference sequence). This CDR3 is 17 amino acids long. Nobody among the patients had been given any treatment before thyroid surgery. J is TRBJ2-7 and V is TRBV20-1; 8 positions match TRBD2. Sequenced input: tumor tissue. The sequence was obtained from a female donor with papillary thyroid cancer or a benign thyroid nodule (not recorded which). Some clones in this sample may be carry-over from other donors' samples. The CDR3 nucleotides read TGCAGTGCTAGAGTCGCCGGGGGGGGCTGGAGATTCTACGAGCAGTACTTC. It codes for CSARVAGGGWRFYEQYF.